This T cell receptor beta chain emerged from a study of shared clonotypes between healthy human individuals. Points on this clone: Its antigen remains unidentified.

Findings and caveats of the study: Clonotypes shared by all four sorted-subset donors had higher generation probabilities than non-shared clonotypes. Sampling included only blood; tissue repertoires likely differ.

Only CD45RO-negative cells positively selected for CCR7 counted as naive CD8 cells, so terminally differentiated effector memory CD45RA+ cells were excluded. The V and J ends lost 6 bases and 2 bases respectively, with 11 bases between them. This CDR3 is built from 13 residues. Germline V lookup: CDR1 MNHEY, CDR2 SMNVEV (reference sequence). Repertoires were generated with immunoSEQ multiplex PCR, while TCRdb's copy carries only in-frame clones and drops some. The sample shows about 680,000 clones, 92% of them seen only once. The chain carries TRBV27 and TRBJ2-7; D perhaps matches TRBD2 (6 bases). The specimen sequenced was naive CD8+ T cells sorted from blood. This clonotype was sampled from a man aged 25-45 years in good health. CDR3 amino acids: CASRPPGAYEQYF. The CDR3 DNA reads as TGTGCCAGCAGGCCTCCGGGGGCCTACGAGCAGTACTTC.